This T cell receptor (beta chain) is from a study of control samples from healthy donors and cancer patients. Assay: immunoSEQ multiplex PCR; the TCRdb copy retains only in-frame clones and omits some. The repertoire holds fewer than 120,000 clones, roughly 90% seen once, with around 3.9% in the top ten. The V gene's germline CDR1 is MNHEY and CDR2 SMNVEV (reference sequence). V was shortened by 2 bases and J by 2 bases, with 12 bases between the two germline ends. The CDR3 is 15 amino acids. The rearrangement uses TRBV27 and TRBJ1-2; D unresolved. This receptor was obtained from a woman aged 60-75 years with lung cancer. Sequencing was done on a sample of PBMCs. The CDR3 DNA sequence: TGTGCCAGCAGTTTACTCCCTAGAACCAACTATGGCTACACCTTC. It yields the protein CASSLLPRTNYGYTF.